Below are 17 T cell receptor beta chains sequenced from a single sample in a study of blood T cell repertoires in COVID-19. Repertoires were generated with immunoSEQ multiplex PCR, while TCRdb's copy carries only in-frame clones and drops some. Here the sample spans about 210,000 clones, about 89% being singletons. Sequenced: PBMCs or T cells enriched from blood (not recorded which). All receptors come from a woman under 30 who had recovered from COVID-19.

The gene calls are TRBV28 and TRBJ1-5, with D possibly matching TRBD1 (6 bases). V lost 6 bases and J lost 1, with 10 bases in between. CDR3 length: 14 residues. The V gene's germline CDR1 is MDHEN and CDR2 SYDVKM. For the CDR3, the DNA is TGTGCCAGCAGAGAGGGGGTGAGCAATCAGCCCCAGCATTTT. Amino acids: CASREGVSNQPQHF.

The gene calls are TRBV7-9 and TRBJ1-3, with TRBD1 matching over 9 bases. Per the germline V gene, CDR1 is SEHNR and CDR2 is FQNEAQ (reference sequence). There are 17 residues in the CDR3. Trimming took 4 bases from V and 1 from J; bases not matched to a gene: 8. The CDR3 reads CASSSQGARGSGNTIYF. The CDR3 nucleotides read TGTGCCAGCAGCTCACAGGGGGCGCGGGGTTCTGGAAACACCATATATTTT.

The chain employs TRBV28 and TRBJ1-5, with TRBD1 matching over 7 bases. The germline gives CDR1 MDHEN, CDR2 SYDVKM. The CDR3 has 15 residues. V lost 5 bases to trimming and J lost 3 bases; unmatched junction nucleotides: 7. The CDR3 spells CASSALQGYNQPQHF. The DNA for the CDR3 is TGTGCCAGCAGTGCGCTACAGGGGTACAATCAGCCCCAGCATTTT.

The rearrangement links TRBV27 to TRBJ1-5; D remains unclear. Germline CDR1 reads MNHEY; CDR2 reads SMNVEV (reference sequence). The V end was cut by 5 bases, the J end by 0 bases, with 11 bases between. There are 15 residues in the CDR3. The CDR3 DNA follows: TGTGCCAGCAGTCCAGCGGTGAATAGCAATCAGCCCCAGCATTTT. Its translation is CASSPAVNSNQPQHF.

The chain combines TRBV7-3 with TRBJ2-2; 8 bases agree with TRBD2. This CDR3 region has 15 residues. V was pared by 5 bases and J by 4 bases, with 6 bases of the junction left unmatched. The germline V gene has CDR1 SGHTA and CDR2 FQGTGA. The CDR3 DNA reads as TGTGCCAGCAGCCGCGGGGGGCCGGGCACCGGGGAGCTGTTTTTT. The encoded protein is CASSRGGPGTGELFF.

The chain is built from TRBV9 and TRBJ1-3; unclear D gene. V was clipped by 0 bases and J by 5 bases, with 9 bases between them. Germline CDR1 reads SGDLS; CDR2 reads YYNGEE. The CDR3 length is 14 residues. CDR3 in amino acids: CASSVEDGRNTIYF. The CDR3 DNA reads TGTGCCAGCAGCGTAGAAGACGGGAGAAACACCATATATTTT.

The J gene is TRBJ2-1, the V gene TRBV7-2; 8 bases map to TRBD1. V was pared by 2 bases and J by 8 bases, with 14 bases of the junction left unmatched. Germline CDR1 and CDR2: SGHTA and FQGNSA. The CDR3 length is 17 residues. CDR3: CASSLSGQWTGSHEQFF. In nucleotides, the CDR3 is TGTGCCAGCAGCTTAAGTGGGCAATGGACAGGGTCCCATGAGCAGTTCTTC.

Comment on this clone: The same CDR3 also results from other DNA sequences found in this sample. The V and J genes are TRBV9 and TRBJ2-7; 10 nucleotides align to TRBD2. The CDR3 is 14 amino acids. CDR1 SGDLS and CDR2 YYNGEE come from the germline V gene. V shed 0 bases and J 3 bases; nucleotides not matched to a gene: 0. The CDR3 nucleotides read TGTGCCAGCAGCGTAGGGACTAGCGGCTACGAGCAGTACTTC. It is translated as CASSVGTSGYEQYF.

The rearrangement joins TRBV27 to TRBJ2-4; D remains unclear. The ends were cut back, 5 bases at V and 0 bases at J, with 20 bases in the middle. The CDR3 is 18 residues long. Germline V gives CDR1 MNHEY, CDR2 SMNVEV (reference sequence). Written as DNA, the CDR3 is TGTGCCAGCAGTAAACCTATACCCCGATTTCTAGCCAAAAACATTCAGTACTTC. It encodes CASSKPIPRFLAKNIQYF.

The CDR3 loop reads CASRRPGTVNVLTF. CDR3 in DNA: TGTGCCAGCAGGCGTCCCGGGACAGTCAACGTCCTGACTTTC. The chain couples TRBV28 to TRBJ2-6, with 7 bases fitting TRBD1. Germline assignment: CDR1 MDHEN and CDR2 SYDVKM. The trim removed 6 bases at V and 9 bases at J, leaving 8 bases unmatched. The CDR3 sequence is 14 residues long.

This chain joins TRBV6-5 and TRBJ2-7; weak D call: TRBD1 (5 bases). There are 13 residues in the CDR3. Germline V gene lookup returns CDR1 MNHEY and CDR2 SVGAGI. Trimming took off 5 bases at V and 3 bases at J, with 11 bases between the two ends. This CDR3 reads CASSPQDSYEQYF. The DNA of the CDR3 is TGTGCCAGCAGTCCACAAGACAGCTACGAGCAGTACTTC.

V usage is TRBV20-1 and J usage is TRBJ1-1, with 7 positions matching TRBD1. Per the germline V gene, CDR1 is DFQATT and CDR2 is SNEGSKA (reference sequence). The CDR3 runs to 14 residues. V lost 3 bases to trimming and J lost 0 bases; unmatched junction nucleotides: 4. In nucleotides, the CDR3 is TGCAGTGCTAGTCCAGGGGGGATGAACACTGAAGCTTTCTTT. Amino acids: CSASPGGMNTEAFF.

This sequence joins TRBV20-1 and TRBJ1-1; D not resolved. Germline-derived CDR1 and CDR2 are DFQATT and SNEGSKA (reference sequence). Trimming removed 4 bases from V and 7 bases from J, with 7 bases in between. This CDR3 has 10 residues. The CDR3 is CSAMLREAFF. In DNA, the CDR3 is TGCAGTGCTATGCTGCGTGAAGCTTTCTTT.

The genes are TRBV27 and TRBJ1-2; 7 nucleotides align to TRBD1. Germline CDR1 and CDR2: MNHEY and SMNVEV (reference sequence). With V trimmed by 10 bases and J by 5 bases, 19 bases remained unmatched. The CDR3 loop spans 16 amino acids. CDR3 in DNA: TGTGCCACCCGACCCCTAGGGGGCGATTACCTGTATGGCTACACCTTC. Amino acids: CATRPLGGDYLYGYTF.

In DNA, the CDR3 is TGTGCCAGCAGCAGTATAAATACAGGGACGGTGAATGAGCAGTTCTTC. This translates into CASSSINTGTVNEQFF. The V and J genes are TRBV5-4 and TRBJ2-1; D might be TRBD1 (6 bases). The V end lost 4 bases, the J end lost 7 bases, and 21 bases lay between the germline ends. The CDR3 consists of 16 residues. Germline values: CDR1 SGHNT, CDR2 YYREEE (reference sequence).

The V call is TRBV4-1, the J call TRBJ2-1; possibly TRBD1 for D (5 bases). This CDR3 region has 15 residues. Germline CDR1 reads MGHRA; CDR2 reads YSYEKL. V lost 0 bases and J 5 bases, leaving 11 bases between the germline ends. The CDR3 DNA sequence: TGCGCCAGCAGCCAAGATTTCCAGGGAAACAATGAGCAGTTCTTC. It specifies CASSQDFQGNNEQFF.

With regard to this clone: Other DNA sequences of this sample code for an identical CDR3. This CDR3 is CASSLGSGGYYEQYF. CDR3 coding DNA: TGCGCCAGCAGCTTGGGGTCAGGGGGCTACTACGAGCAGTACTTC. The genes are TRBV5-1 and TRBJ2-7, with 8 bases aligning to TRBD1. Germline assignment: CDR1 SGHRS and CDR2 YFSETQ. CDR3 length: 15 residues. The J segment lost 3 bases and the V segment lost 0 bases, leaving 5 bases of the junction unmatched. Using reference TRBV5-1 and TRBJ2-7 for the parts outside the CDR3, the full variable domain is KAGVTQTPRYLIKTRGQQVTLSCSPISGHRSVSWYQQTPGQGLQFLFEYFSETQRNKGNFPGRFSGRQFSNSRSEMNVSTLELGDSALYLCASSLGSGGYYEQYFGPGTRLTVT.